This TCR beta chain was captured by sequencing in a study of glioma-infiltrating T cells after dendritic cell vaccination. Whole-study findings and limits: Estimated pretreatment TIL content predicted outcome after dendritic cell vaccination.

The PCR used 60 V beta and 13 J beta primers. The protocol was immunoSEQ multiplex PCR, while the TCRdb copy is restricted to in-frame clones and leaves out a portion. The table lists about 21,000 clones, more than 65% of them singletons. About this clone: Antigen: not known.

Germline V gives CDR1 SQVTM, CDR2 ANQGSEA. With V trimmed by 6 bases and J by 1 base, 11 bases remained unmatched. This CDR3 has 15 residues. The material was blood, obtained before dendritic cell vaccination. The V gene is TRBV29-1, the J gene TRBJ1-1; TRBD1 aligns across 7 bases. The clonotype comes from a human donor with glioblastoma. The CDR3 coding sequence is TGCAGCGTGCCGCAGGGGGGCAGACCGAACACTGAAGCTTTCTTT. Residues: CSVPQGGRPNTEAFF.